The 5 T cell receptor beta chains below were found in one sample sequenced in a study of shared clonotypes between healthy human individuals. Clones were read by immunoSEQ multiplex PCR, and TCRdb kept only the in-frame ones, dropping some. The repertoire has around 2.5 million clones, 93% of them found once; the top ten carry roughly 0.39%. What was sequenced was naive CD4+ T cells from PBMCs. Subset noted: CD45RA+ positively selected. The source of these receptors is a man younger than 35 in good health. Some clones in this sample may be carry-over from other donors' samples.

A single count supports this clone. The CDR3 nucleotides read TGCAGCGGGAGACTAGCGGGAGGCTACAATGAGCAGTTCTTC. Translated: CSGRLAGGYNEQFF. The rearrangement joins TRBV29-1 to TRBJ2-1, with 13 nucleotides matching TRBD2. Germline V gene lookup returns CDR1 SQVTM and CDR2 ANQGSEA. V was pared by 7 bases and J by 3 bases, with 3 bases of the junction left unmatched. The CDR3 contains 14 residues.

The chain employs TRBV5-4 and TRBJ2-4, with 7 bases matching TRBD2. V shed 4 bases and J 7 bases; nucleotides not matched to a gene: 17. Germline CDR1 is SGHNT and CDR2 is YYREEE (reference sequence). This CDR3 is 17 amino acids long. CDR3 protein: CASSPQSAGGGRNIQYF. The CDR3 region has the DNA TGTGCCAGCAGCCCCCAATCCGCTGGCGGGGGTAGGAACATTCAGTACTTC.

The genes are TRBV10-2 and TRBJ1-5; no clear D. This CDR3 contains 13 residues. Trimming pared 4 bases from V and 0 bases from J, leaving 4 bases between. Per germline, CDR1 WSHSY and CDR2 SAAADI. CDR3 nucleotides: TGCGCCAGCAGTGTGAATAGCAATCAGCCCCAGCATTTT. It translates to CASSVNSNQPQHF.

This clone has just one count. V usage is TRBV15 and J usage is TRBJ2-7; TRBD2 might be the D (5 bases). Germline lookup yields CDR1 LNHNV and CDR2 YYDKDF (reference sequence). The V end lost 5 bases, the J end lost 3 bases, and 14 bases lay between the germline ends. The CDR3 is made up of 14 amino acids. The CDR3 sequence: CATSLPGNLYEQYF. CDR3 nucleotides: TGTGCCACCAGCCTCCCGGGAAATCTCTACGAGCAGTACTTC.

The count of this clone is one. Other nucleotide sequences from this sample produce the same CDR3. The CDR3 sequence is CASSEQGAGETQYF. The CDR3 nucleotides read TGTGCCAGCAGCGAACAGGGGGCAGGGGAGACCCAGTACTTC. The chain combines TRBV2 with TRBJ2-5; 9 bases agree with TRBD1. This CDR3 region has 14 residues. Germline assignment: CDR1 SNHLY and CDR2 FYNNEI. Trimming at V came to 6 bases and at J to 5 bases, leaving 7 bases not matched to a gene.